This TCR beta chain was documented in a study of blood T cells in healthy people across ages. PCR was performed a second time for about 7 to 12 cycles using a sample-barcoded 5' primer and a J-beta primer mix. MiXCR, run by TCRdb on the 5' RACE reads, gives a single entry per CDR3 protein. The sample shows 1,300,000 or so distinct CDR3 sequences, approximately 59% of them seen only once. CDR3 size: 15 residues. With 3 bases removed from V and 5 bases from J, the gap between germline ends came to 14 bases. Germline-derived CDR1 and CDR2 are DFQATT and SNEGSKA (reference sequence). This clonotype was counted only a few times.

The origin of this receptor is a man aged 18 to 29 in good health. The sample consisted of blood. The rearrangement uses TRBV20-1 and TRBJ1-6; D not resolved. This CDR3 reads CSASQTTVNNSPLHF. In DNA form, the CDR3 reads TGCAGTGCTAGCCAGACTACAGTGAATAATTCACCCCTCCACTTT.